This TCR beta chain appears in the sequencing data of a study of blood T cell repertoires in COVID-19. Germline values: CDR1 SGHTA, CDR2 FQGTGA. The CDR3 has 13 amino acids. With 3 bases removed from V and 7 bases from J, the gap between germline ends came to 10 bases. The table came from immunoSEQ multiplex PCR; TCRdb's copy has only in-frame clones and leaves some out. Among about 250,000 clones listed, around nine tenths were seen once. The table lists this clone with a count of one. V usage is TRBV7-3 and J usage is TRBJ1-3; D gene ambiguous. The clonotype originates from a man between 18 and 35 years old with active or convalescent COVID-19. Sequenced material: peripheral blood. This CDR3 reads CASSFDSQNTIYF. The CDR3 DNA reads as TGTGCCAGCAGCTTCGATAGCCAGAACACCATATATTTT.